This T cell receptor (beta chain) was identified in a study of CD8 T cells in Susac syndrome. CD8+ and CD4+ T cells were negatively isolated; TEMRA cells were FACS-enriched. Trimming left V 7 bases short and J 2 bases short, with 8 bases between. The germline V gene encodes CDR1 GTSNPN and CDR2 SVGIG (reference sequence). The CDR3 runs to 11 residues. Note on this clonotype: The antigen is not known.

Broader study findings: Total CD8+ repertoires held sixteen Susac-specific public clones, while CD8+ TEMRA repertoires held several. Clonal expansion was present among Susac CD8+ cells. This expansion reached its peak in TEMRA cells and in active patients.

An amount of RNA that ranged from roughly 0.5 to 1 ug was reverse transcribed with random hexamers. MiXCR, applied by TCRdb to the immunoSEQ multiplex PCR reads, yields one record per CDR3 protein. The sample includes 100,000 to 150,000 distinct CDR3 sequences, around 94% seen only once; the top ten take 0.21%. The chain links TRBV30 to TRBJ2-5; D gene unclear. This sequence originates from a human donor with Susac syndrome. The sequenced material came from CD8+ T cells from PBMCs. The CDR3 loop reads CASEAQETQYF. In DNA, the CDR3 is TGTGCCTCGGAAGCGCAAGAGACCCAGTACTTC.